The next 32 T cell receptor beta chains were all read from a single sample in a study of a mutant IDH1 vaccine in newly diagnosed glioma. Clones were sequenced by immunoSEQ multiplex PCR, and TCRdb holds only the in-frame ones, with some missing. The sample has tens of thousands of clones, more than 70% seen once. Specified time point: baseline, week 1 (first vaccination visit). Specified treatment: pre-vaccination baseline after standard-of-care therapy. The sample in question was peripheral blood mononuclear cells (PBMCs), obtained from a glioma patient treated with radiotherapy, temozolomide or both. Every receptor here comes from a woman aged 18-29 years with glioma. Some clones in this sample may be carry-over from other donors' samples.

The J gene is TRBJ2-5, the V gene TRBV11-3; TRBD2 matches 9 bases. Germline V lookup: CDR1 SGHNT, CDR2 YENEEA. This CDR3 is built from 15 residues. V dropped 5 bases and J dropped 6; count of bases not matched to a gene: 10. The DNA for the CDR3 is TGTGCCAGCAGCCCCGGAGCGGGGGGCCCCAAGACCCAGTACTTC. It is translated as CASSPGAGGPKTQYF.

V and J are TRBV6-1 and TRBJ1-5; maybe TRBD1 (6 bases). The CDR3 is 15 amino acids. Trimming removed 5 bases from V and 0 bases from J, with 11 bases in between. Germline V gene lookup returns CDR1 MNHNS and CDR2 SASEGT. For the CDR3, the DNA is TGTGCCAGCAGTAAAGGACAGACTAGCAATCAGCCCCAGCATTTT. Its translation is CASSKGQTSNQPQHF.

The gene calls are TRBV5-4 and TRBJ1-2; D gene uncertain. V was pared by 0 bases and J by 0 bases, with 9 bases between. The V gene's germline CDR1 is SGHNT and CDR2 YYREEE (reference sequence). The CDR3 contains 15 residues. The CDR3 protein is CASSLGLRANYGYTF. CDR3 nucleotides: TGTGCCAGCAGCTTGGGGCTACGGGCTAACTATGGCTACACCTTC.

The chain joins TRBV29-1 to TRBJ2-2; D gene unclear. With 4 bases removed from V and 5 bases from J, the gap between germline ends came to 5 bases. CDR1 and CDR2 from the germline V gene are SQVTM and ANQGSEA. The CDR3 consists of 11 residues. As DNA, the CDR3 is TGCAGCGTTGGGGGAACCGGGGAGCTGTTTTTT. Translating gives CSVGGTGELFF.

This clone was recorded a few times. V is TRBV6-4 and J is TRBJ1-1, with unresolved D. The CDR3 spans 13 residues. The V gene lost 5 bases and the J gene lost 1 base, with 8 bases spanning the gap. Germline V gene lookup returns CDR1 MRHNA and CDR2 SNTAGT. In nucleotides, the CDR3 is TGTGCCAGCAGTCTGGACGAGAACACTGAAGCTTTCTTT. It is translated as CASSLDENTEAFF.

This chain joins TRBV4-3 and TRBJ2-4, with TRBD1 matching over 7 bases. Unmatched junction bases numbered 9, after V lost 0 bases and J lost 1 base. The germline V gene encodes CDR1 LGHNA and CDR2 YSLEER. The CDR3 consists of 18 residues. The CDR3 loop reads CASSQDVLGRGAKNIQYF. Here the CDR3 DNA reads TGCGCCAGCAGCCAAGACGTTTTGGGCAGGGGGGCCAAAAACATTCAGTACTTC.

Written as DNA, the CDR3 is TGTGCCAGCAGCTTGTGGCAGGGAGCAGATACGCAGTATTTT. As protein: CASSLWQGADTQYF. The rearrangement uses TRBV7-3 and TRBJ2-3; D tentatively reads TRBD1 or TRBD2 (5 bases each). The CDR3 spans 14 residues. Deletions cut 3 bases from V and 4 bases from J, with 11 bases between. Germline CDR1 SGHTA, CDR2 FQGTGA.

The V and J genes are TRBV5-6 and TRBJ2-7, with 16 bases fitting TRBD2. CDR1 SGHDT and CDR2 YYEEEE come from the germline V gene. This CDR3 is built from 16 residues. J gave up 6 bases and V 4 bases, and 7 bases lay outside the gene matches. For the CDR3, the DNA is TGTGCCAGCAGCACAGGGGGACTAGCGGGGGGGCGCGAGCAGTACTTC. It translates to CASSTGGLAGGREQYF.

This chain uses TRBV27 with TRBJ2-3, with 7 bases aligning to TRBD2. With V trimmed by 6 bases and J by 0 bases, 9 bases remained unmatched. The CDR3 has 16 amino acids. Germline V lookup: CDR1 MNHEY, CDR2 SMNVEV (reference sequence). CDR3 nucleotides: TGTGCCAGCAGAGGACTAGGGACGATAAGCACAGATACGCAGTATTTT. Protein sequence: CASRGLGTISTDTQYF.

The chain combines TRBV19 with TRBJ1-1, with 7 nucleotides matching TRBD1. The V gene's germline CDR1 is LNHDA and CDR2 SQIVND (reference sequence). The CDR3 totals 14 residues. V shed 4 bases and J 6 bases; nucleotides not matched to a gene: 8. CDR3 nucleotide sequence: TGTGCCAGTAGTACCCTGACAGGGCGGCCTGAAGCTTTCTTT. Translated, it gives CASSTLTGRPEAFF. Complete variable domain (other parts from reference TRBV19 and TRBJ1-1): DGGITQSPKYLFRKEGQNVTLSCEQNLNHDAMYWYRQDPGQGLRLIYYSQIVNDFQKGDIAEGYSVSREKKESFPLTVTSAQKNPTAFYLCASSTLTGRPEAFFGQGTRLTVV.

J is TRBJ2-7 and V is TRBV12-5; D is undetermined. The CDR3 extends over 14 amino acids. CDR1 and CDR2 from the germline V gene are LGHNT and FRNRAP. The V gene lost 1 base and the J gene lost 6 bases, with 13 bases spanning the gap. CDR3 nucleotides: TGTGCTAGTGGTTTGGACGGATCCCGGAGCGAGCAGTACTTC. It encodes CASGLDGSRSEQYF.

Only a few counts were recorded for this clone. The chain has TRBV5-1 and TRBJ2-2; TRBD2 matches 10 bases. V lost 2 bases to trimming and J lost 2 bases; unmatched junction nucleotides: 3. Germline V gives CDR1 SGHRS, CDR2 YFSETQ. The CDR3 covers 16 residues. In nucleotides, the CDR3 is TGCGCCAGCAGCTTACTAGCGGGGACTAACACCGGGGAGCTGTTTTTT. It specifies CASSLLAGTNTGELFF.

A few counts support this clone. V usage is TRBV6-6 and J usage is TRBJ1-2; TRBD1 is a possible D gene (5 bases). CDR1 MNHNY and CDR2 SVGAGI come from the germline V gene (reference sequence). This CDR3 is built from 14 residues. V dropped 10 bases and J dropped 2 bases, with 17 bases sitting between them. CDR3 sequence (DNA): TGTGCCACCCAGCGTCCGGGACGGAACTATGGCTACACCTTC. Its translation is CATQRPGRNYGYTF.

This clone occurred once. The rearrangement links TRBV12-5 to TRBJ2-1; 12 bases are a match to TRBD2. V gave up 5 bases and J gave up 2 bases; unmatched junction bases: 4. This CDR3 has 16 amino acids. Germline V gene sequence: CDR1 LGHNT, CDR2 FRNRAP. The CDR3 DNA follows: TGTGCTAGTGGTACCGCTAGCGGGGGGGCCTACAATGAGCAGTTCTTC. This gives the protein CASGTASGGAYNEQFF.

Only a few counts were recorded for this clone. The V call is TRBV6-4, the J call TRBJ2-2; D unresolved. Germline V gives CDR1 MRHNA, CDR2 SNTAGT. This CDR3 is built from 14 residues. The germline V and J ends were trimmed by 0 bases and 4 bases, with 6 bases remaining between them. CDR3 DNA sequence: TGTGCCAGCAGTGACTCGCCAACCACCGGGGAGCTGTTTTTT. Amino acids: CASSDSPTTGELFF.

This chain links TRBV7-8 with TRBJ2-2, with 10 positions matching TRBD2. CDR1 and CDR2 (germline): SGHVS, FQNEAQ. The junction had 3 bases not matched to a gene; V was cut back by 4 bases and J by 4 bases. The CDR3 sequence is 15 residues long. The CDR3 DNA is TGTGCCAGCAGCTCGACTAGCGGGCCCACCGGGGAGCTGTTTTTT. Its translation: CASSSTSGPTGELFF. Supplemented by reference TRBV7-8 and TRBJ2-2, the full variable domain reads GAGVSQSPRYKVAKRGQDVALRCDPISGHVSLFWYQQALGQGPEFLTYFQNEAQLDKSGLPSDRFFAERPEGSVSTLKIQRTQQEDSAVYLCASSSTSGPTGELFFGEGSRLTVL.

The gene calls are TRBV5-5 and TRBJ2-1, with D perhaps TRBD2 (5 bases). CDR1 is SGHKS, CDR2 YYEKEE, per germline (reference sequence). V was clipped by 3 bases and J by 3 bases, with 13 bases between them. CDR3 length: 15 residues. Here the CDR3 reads CASSSTGVFYNEQFF. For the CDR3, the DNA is TGTGCCAGCAGCTCTACCGGGGTATTCTACAATGAGCAGTTCTTC.

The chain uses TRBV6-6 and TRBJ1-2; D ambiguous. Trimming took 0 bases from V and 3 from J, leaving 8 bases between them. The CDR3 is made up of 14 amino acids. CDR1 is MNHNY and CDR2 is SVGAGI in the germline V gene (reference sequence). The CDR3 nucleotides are TGTGCCAGCAGTTACTCCCCTTCCCACTATGGCTACACCTTC. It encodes CASSYSPSHYGYTF.

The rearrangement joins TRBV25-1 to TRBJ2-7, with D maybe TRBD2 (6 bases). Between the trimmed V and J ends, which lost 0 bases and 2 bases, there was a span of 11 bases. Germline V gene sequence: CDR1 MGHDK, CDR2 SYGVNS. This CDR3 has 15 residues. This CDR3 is CASSEYPREPYEQYF. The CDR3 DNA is TGTGCCAGCAGTGAATATCCCCGGGAGCCCTACGAGCAGTACTTC.

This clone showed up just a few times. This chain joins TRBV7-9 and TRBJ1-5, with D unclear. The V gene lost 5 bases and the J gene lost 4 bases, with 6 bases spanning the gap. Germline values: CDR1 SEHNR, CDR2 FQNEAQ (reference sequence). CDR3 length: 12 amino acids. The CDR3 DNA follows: TGTGCCAGCAGCGCCGGGAATCAGCCCCAGCATTTT. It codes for CASSAGNQPQHF.

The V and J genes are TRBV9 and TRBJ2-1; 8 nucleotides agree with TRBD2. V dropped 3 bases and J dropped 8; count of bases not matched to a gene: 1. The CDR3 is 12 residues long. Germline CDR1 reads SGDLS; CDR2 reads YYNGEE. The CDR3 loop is CASSGTSHEQFF. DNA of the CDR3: TGTGCCAGCAGCGGGACTAGCCATGAGCAGTTCTTC. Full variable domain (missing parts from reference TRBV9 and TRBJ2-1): DSGVTQTPKHLITATGQRVTLRCSPRSGDLSVYWYQQSLDQGLQFLIQYYNGEERAKGNILERFSAQQFPDLHSELNLSSLELGDSALYFCASSGTSHEQFFGPGTRLTVL.

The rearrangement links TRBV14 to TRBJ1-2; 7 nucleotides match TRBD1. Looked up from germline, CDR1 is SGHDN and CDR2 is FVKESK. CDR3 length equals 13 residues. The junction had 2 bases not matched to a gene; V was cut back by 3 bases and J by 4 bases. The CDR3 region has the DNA TGTGCCAGCAGCCAGACAGGGCTCTATGGCTACACCTTC. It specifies CASSQTGLYGYTF. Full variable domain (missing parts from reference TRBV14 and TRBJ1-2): EAGVTQFPSHSVIEKGQTVTLRCDPISGHDNLYWYRRVMGKEIKFLLHFVKESKQDESGMPNNRFLAERTGGTYSTLKVQPAELEDSGVYFCASSQTGLYGYTFGSGTRLTVV.

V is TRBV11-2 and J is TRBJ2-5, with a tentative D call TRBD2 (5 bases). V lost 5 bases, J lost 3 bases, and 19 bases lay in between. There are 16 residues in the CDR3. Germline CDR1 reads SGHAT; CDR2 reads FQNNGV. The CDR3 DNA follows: TGTGCCAGCAGCAGAGGGTGGTCTGCGACTGAAGAGACCCAGTACTTC. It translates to CASSRGWSATEETQYF.

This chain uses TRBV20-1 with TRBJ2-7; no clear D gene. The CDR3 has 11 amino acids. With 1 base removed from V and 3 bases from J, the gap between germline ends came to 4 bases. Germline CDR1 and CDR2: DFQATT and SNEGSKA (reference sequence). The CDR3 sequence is CSARGNYEQYF. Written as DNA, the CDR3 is TGCAGTGCTAGAGGCAACTACGAGCAGTACTTC.

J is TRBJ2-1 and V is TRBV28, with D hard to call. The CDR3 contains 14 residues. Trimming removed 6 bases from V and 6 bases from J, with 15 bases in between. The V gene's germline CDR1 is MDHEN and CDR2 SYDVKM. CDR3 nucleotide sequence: TGTGCCAGCAGAACCGGTCTGACAAGCAATGAGCAGTTCTTC. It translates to CASRTGLTSNEQFF.

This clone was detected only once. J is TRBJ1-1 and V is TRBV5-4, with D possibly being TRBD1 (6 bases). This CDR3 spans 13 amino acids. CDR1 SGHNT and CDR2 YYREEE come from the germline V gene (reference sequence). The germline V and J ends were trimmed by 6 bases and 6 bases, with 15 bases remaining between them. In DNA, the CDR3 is TGTGCCAGCACCACCGGGGGGGGCGCTGAAGCTTTCTTT. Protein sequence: CASTTGGGAEAFF.

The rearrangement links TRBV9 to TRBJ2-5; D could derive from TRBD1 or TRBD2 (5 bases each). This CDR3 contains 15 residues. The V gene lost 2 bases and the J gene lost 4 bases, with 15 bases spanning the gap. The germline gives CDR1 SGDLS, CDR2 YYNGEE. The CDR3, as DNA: TGTGCCAGCAGCGTCTGGGGACGGCTGGTAGAGACCCAGTACTTC. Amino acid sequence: CASSVWGRLVETQYF.

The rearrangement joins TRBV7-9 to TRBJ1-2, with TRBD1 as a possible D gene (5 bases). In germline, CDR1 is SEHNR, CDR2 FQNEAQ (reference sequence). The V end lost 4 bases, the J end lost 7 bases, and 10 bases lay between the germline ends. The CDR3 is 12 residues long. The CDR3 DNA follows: TGTGCCAGCAGCTATTATACAGGTGGCTACACCTTC. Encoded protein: CASSYYTGGYTF. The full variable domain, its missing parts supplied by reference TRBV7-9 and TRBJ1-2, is DTGVSQNPRHKITKRGQNVTFRCDPISEHNRLYWYRQTLGQGPEFLTYFQNEAQLEKSRLLSDRFSAERPKGSFSTLEIQRTEQGDSAMYLCASSYYTGGYTFGSGTRLTVV.

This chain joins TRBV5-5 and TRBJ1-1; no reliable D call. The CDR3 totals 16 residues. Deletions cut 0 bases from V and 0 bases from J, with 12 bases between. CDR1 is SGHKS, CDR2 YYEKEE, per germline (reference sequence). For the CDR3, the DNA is TGTGCCAGCAGCTTGGTTATACAGTTCATGAACACTGAAGCTTTCTTT. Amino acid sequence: CASSLVIQFMNTEAFF.

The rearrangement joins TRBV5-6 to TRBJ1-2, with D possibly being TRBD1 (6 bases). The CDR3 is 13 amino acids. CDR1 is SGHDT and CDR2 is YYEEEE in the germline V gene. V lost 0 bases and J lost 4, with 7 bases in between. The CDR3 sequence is CASSLDRAYGYTF. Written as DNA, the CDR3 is TGTGCCAGCAGCTTGGACAGGGCCTATGGCTACACCTTC.

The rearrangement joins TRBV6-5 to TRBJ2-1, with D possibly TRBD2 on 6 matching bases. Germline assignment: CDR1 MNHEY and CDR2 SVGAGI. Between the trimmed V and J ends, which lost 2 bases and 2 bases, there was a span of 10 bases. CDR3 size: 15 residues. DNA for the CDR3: TGTGCCAGCAGTTACGGCGGGGTAACCTACAATGAGCAGTTCTTC. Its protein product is CASSYGGVTYNEQFF.

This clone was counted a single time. CDR3: CSVKGHLQETQYF. CDR3 DNA: TGCAGCGTTAAGGGACACCTACAAGAGACCCAGTACTTC. The J gene is TRBJ2-5, the V gene TRBV29-1; perhaps TRBD1 as D (6 bases). The CDR3 totals 13 residues. The V end was cut by 5 bases, the J end by 2 bases, with 12 bases between. Germline CDR1 is SQVTM and CDR2 is ANQGSEA.